The rows below give T cell receptor beta chains drawn from one sample of a study of cytomegalovirus exposure and HLA in healthy donors. TCRdb keeps only in-frame clones here, not all; method: immunoSEQ multiplex PCR. Found here are around 130,000 clones, approximately 75% of them singletons; the top ten hold 5.5% to 6%. Sequencing was carried out using PBMCs. The receptors here all came from a woman aged 40-49 years in good health and CMV-seropositive. Both conserved end residues are part of each CDR3. The D gene is left open where the match is weak. The size entry is marked missing in some rows and otherwise reads once, few, many or a size class.

V: TRBV9
size: NA
D: NA
J: TRBJ2-3
DNA: TGTGCCAGCAGCGTACTGGCAGGGGAGGGCCAAGATACGCAGTATTTT
CDR3: CASSVLAGEGQDTQYF

V: TRBV2
size: NA
D: TRBD2
J: TRBJ2-3
DNA: TGTGCCAGCAGTGCGGGGCGAGCGGGGGGCGCAGATACGCAGTATTTT
CDR3: CASSAGRAGGADTQYF

V: TRBV6-5
size: NA
D: NA
J: TRBJ2-1
DNA: TGTGCCAGCAGTTCACAGGGATTGAGGAATGAGCAGTTCTTC
CDR3: CASSSQGLRNEQFF

V: TRBV7-8
size: NA
D: NA
J: TRBJ2-7
DNA: TGTGCCAGCAGCGAGGGTACCCTATACGAGCAGTACTTC
CDR3: CASSEGTLYEQYF

V: TRBV4-1
size: once
D: NA
J: TRBJ1-1
DNA: TGCGCCAGCAGCCAAGCATCAGGGCAGCCGACTGAAGCTTTCTTT
CDR3: CASSQASGQPTEAFF

V: TRBV7-3
size: NA
D: TRBD2
J: TRBJ2-1
DNA: TGTGCCAGCAGCTTAACGTACCTAGCGGGTGACAATGAGCAGTTCTTC
CDR3: CASSLTYLAGDNEQFF

V: TRBV5-1
size: NA
D: TRBD1
J: TRBJ1-2
DNA: TGCGCCAGCAGCTTAACGGTTGGGGTATCCCGGGGGGACAGGGGGCCGCGGGGCTATGGCTACACCTTC
CDR3: CASSLTVGVSRGDRGPRGYGYTF

V: TRBV9
size: few
D: NA
J: TRBJ2-5
DNA: TGTGCCAGCAGCGTAGAGTTGAGGGCACGCGGAGAGACCCAGTACTTC
CDR3: CASSVELRARGETQYF

V: TRBV19
size: NA
D: TRBD1
J: TRBJ1-1
DNA: TGTGCCAGTAGTCTATCCGGGACAGGGGTTGACCCTGAAGCTTTCTTT
CDR3: CASSLSGTGVDPEAFF

V: TRBV10-1
size: NA
D: NA
J: TRBJ1-6
DNA: TGCGCCAGCAGAATTCGGATGGGTGGGGCGAATTCACCCCTCCACTTT
CDR3: CASRIRMGGANSPLHF

V: TRBV27
size: NA
D: TRBD1
J: TRBJ1-2
DNA: TGTGCCAGCAGTTTTAGGGGACAGGGGGCGCGTGGCTACACCTTC
CDR3: CASSFRGQGARGYTF

V: TRBV29-1
size: NA
D: TRBD2
J: TRBJ2-5
DNA: TGCAGCGTTTCAGCGGGGGGTGGACGAGGTACCCAGTACTTC
CDR3: CSVSAGGGRGTQYF

V: TRBV7-3
size: NA
D: TRBD1
J: TRBJ2-3
DNA: TGTGCCAGCAGCTTATTAGGGACAGGGGGCCCAGATACGCAGTATTTT
CDR3: CASSLLGTGGPDTQYF

V: TRBV5-1
size: NA
D: TRBD2
J: TRBJ2-1
DNA: TGCGCCAGCAGCTTGGGGACTAGCAGTCAGATGGGGAATGAGCAGTTCTTC
CDR3: CASSLGTSSQMGNEQFF

V: TRBV6-1
size: NA
D: TRBD2
J: TRBJ2-1
DNA: TGTGCCAGCAGCCTAGCGGGGGGGCCGTTGAATGAGCAGTTCTTC
CDR3: CASSLAGGPLNEQFF

V: TRBV27
size: NA
D: TRBD1
J: TRBJ2-3
DNA: TGTGCCAGCAGTCCGAAGGGACAGGGTGTAAGCACAGATACGCAGTATTTT
CDR3: CASSPKGQGVSTDTQYF

V: TRBV10-1
size: NA
D: TRBD2
J: TRBJ2-3
DNA: TGCGCCAGCCCAGAAGGTAGCGGGACCCCTAGCACAGATACGCAGTATTTT
CDR3: CASPEGSGTPSTDTQYF

V: TRBV11-1
size: NA
D: TRBD2
J: TRBJ2-2
DNA: TGTGCCAGCAGCTGGGGGGGTTACACCGGGGAGCTGTTTTTT
CDR3: CASSWGGYTGELFF

V: TRBV7-8
size: NA
D: TRBD1
J: TRBJ1-5
DNA: TGTGCCAGCAGCTTAGCGTCCGGGACAGGAAGCAATCAGCCCCAGCATTTT
CDR3: CASSLASGTGSNQPQHF

V: TRBV28
size: NA
D: NA
J: TRBJ1-5
DNA: TGTGCCAGCAGTGCCTCCGTGACAGATTATCAGCCCCAGCATTTT
CDR3: CASSASVTDYQPQHF

V: TRBV19
size: NA
D: NA
J: TRBJ1-5
DNA: TGTGCCAGTAGTATAATTTCGGGGGTGGGTAGCAATCAGCCCCAGCATTTT
CDR3: CASSIISGVGSNQPQHF

V: TRBV2
size: NA
D: NA
J: TRBJ1-6
DNA: TGTGCCAGGAGCCTGGGGGGGCAGGGTGGCTATAATTCACCCCTCCACTTT
CDR3: CARSLGGQGGYNSPLHF

V: TRBV4-3
size: NA
D: TRBD2
J: TRBJ2-1
DNA: TGCGCCAGCAGCCAAGATTCTAGCGGGAGATCGGGTGAGCAGTTCTTC
CDR3: CASSQDSSGRSGEQFF

V: TRBV30
size: NA
D: TRBD1
J: TRBJ2-7
DNA: TGTGCCTGGAGTGTATGGGACAGGCCCTACGAGCAGTACTTC
CDR3: CAWSVWDRPYEQYF

V: TRBV7-9
size: few
D: TRBD1
J: TRBJ2-1
DNA: TGTGCCAGCAGCCCCCCAGGGGGAGCGTACAATGAGCAGTTCTTC
CDR3: CASSPPGGAYNEQFF

V: TRBV18
size: NA
D: NA
J: TRBJ1-3
DNA: TGTGCCAGCTCACCGGCGGAGCTGGTTAGAAACACCATATATTTT
CDR3: CASSPAELVRNTIYF

V: TRBV5-1
size: NA
D: TRBD1
J: TRBJ1-6
DNA: TGCGCCAGCAGCTTGGGGCCCGGGACAGTGGATTCACCCCTCCACTTT
CDR3: CASSLGPGTVDSPLHF